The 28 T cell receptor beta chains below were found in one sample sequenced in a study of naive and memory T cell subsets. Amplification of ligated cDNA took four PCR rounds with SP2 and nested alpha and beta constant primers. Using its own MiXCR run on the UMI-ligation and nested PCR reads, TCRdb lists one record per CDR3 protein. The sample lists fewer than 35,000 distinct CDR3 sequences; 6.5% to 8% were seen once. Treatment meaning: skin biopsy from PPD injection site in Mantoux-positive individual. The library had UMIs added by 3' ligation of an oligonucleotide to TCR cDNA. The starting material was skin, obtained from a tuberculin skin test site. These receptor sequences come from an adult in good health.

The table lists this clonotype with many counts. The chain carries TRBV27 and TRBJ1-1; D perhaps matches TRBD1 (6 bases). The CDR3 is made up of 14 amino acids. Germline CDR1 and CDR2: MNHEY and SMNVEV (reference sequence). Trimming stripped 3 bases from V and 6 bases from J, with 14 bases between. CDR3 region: CASSFSGARSEAFF. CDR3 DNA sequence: TGTGCCAGCAGTTTCTCGGGGGCGAGATCTGAAGCTTTCTTT.

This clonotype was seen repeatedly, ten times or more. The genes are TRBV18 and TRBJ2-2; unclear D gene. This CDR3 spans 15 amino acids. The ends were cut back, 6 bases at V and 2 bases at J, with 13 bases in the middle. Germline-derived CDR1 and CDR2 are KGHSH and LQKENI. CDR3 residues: CASSLRLPNTGELFF. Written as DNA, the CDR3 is TGTGCCAGCTCTTTAAGGCTGCCCAACACCGGGGAGCTGTTTTTT.

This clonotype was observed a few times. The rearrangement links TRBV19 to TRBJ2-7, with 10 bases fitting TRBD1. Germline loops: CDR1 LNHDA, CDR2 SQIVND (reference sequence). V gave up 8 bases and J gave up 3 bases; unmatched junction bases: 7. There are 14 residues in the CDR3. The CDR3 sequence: CASAPTGGIYEQYF. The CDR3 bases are TGTGCCAGTGCCCCGACAGGGGGCATCTACGAGCAGTACTTC.

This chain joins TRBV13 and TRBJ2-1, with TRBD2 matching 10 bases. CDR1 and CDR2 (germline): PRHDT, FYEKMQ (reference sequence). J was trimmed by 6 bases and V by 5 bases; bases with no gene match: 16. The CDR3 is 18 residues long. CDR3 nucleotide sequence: TGTGCCAGCAGCCATACCTCGCTGGGGCTAGCGGGGGCCAATGAGCAGTTCTTC. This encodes CASSHTSLGLAGANEQFF.

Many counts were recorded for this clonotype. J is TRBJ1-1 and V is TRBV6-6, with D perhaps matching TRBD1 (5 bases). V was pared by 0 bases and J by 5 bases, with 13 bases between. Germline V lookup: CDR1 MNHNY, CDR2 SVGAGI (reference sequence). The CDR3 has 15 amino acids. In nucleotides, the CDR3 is TGTGCCAGCAGTTACTCGGGGTTGGAGGGGACTGAAGCTTTCTTT. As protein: CASSYSGLEGTEAFF.

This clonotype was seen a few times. In nucleotides, the CDR3 is TGTGCCAGCAGCCAAGATCCTCAAAATTCACCCCTCCACTTT. Translated, it gives CASSQDPQNSPLHF. The chain combines TRBV3-1 with TRBJ1-6; D uncertain. This CDR3 spans 14 amino acids. Germline-derived CDR1 and CDR2 are LGHDT and YNNKEL (reference sequence). V was cut by 0 bases and J by 7 bases, with 7 bases left in between.

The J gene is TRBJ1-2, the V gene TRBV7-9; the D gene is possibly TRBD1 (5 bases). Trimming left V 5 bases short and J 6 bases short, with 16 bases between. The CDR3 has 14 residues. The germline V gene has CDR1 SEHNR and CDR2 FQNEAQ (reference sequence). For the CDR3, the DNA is TGTGCCAGCAGCGTGTCCCCCGGGACGGATGGCTACACCTTC. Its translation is CASSVSPGTDGYTF.

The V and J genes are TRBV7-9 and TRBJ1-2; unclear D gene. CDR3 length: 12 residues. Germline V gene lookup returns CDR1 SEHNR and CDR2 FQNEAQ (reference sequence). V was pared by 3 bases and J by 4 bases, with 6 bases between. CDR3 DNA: TGTGCCAGCAGCTTCGAGTCCTATGGCTACACCTTC. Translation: CASSFESYGYTF.

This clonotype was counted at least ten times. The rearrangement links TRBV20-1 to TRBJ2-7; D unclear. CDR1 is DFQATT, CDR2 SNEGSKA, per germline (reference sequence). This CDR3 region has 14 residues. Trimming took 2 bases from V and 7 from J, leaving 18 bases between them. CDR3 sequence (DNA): TGCAGTGCTAGATTCCCGGGCCTCATTATTGAGCAGTACTTC. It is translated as CSARFPGLIIEQYF.

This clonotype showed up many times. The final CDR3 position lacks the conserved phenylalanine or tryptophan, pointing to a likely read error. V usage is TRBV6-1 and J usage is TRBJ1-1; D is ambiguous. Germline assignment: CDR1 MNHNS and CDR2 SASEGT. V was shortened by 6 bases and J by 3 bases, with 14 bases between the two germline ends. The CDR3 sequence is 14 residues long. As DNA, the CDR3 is TGTGCCAGCAGCATTTTGGGGAGGGACACTGAAGCTTTCGTT. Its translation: CASSILGRDTEAFV.

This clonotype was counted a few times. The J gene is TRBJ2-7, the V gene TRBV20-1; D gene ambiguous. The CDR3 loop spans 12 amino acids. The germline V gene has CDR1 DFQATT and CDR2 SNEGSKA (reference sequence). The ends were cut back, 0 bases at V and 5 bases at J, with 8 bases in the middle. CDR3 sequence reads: CSARDIGNEQYF. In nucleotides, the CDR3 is TGCAGTGCTAGAGATATCGGTAACGAGCAGTACTTC.

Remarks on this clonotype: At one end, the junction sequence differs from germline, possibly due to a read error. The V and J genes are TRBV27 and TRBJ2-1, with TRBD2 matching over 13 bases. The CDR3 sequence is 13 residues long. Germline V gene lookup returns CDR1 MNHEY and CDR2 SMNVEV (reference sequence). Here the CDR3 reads CASSLRGTSGVHF. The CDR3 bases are TGTGCCAGCAGTTTACGAGGGACTAGCGGGGTGCACTTC.

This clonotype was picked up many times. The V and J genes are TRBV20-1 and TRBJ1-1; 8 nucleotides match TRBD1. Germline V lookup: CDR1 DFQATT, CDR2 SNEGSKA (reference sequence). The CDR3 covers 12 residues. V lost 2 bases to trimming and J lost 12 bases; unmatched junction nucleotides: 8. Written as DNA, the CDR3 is TGCAGTGCTAGAAGACAGGGGCGGGTGTCTTTCTTT. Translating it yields CSARRQGRVSFF.

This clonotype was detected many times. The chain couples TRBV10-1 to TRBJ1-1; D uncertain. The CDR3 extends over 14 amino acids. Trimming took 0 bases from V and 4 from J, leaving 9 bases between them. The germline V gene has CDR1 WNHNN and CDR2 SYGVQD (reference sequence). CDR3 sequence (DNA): TGCGCCAGCAGTGAGTCGTCAGTGTTCACTGAAGCTTTCTTT. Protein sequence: CASSESSVFTEAFF.

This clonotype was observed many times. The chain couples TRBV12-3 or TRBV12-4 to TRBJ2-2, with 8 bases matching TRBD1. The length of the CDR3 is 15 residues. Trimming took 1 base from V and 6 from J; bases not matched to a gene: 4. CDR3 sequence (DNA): TGTGCCAGCAGTTTAGGACAGGGGCGGGCCGGGGAGCTGTTTTTT. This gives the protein CASSLGQGRAGELFF.

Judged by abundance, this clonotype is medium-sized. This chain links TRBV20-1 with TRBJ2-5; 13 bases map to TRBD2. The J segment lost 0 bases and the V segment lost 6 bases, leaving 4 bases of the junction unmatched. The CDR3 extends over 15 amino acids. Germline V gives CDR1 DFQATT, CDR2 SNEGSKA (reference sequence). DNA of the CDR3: TGCAGTGCCCTCGGACTAGCGGGGGACCAAGAGACCCAGTACTTC. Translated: CSALGLAGDQETQYF.

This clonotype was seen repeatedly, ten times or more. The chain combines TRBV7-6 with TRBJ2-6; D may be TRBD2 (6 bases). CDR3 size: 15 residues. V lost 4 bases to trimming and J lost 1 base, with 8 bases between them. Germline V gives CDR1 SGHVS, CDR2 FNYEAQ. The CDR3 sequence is CASSWGESGANVLTF. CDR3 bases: TGTGCCAGCAGCTGGGGGGAATCTGGGGCCAACGTCCTGACTTTC. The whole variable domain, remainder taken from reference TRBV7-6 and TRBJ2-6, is GAGVSQSPRYKVTKRGQDVALRCDPISGHVSLYWYRQALGQGPEFLTYFNYEAQQDKSGLPNDRFSAERPEGSISTLTIQRTEQRDSAMYRCASSWGESGANVLTFGAGSRLTVL.

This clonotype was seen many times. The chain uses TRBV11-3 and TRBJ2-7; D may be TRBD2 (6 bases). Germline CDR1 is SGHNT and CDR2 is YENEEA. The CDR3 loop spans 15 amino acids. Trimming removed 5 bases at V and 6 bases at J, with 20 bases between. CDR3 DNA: TGTGCCAGCAGCGCCAGCCGGGCGGGGTTTAGCGAGCAGTACTTC. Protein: CASSASRAGFSEQYF.

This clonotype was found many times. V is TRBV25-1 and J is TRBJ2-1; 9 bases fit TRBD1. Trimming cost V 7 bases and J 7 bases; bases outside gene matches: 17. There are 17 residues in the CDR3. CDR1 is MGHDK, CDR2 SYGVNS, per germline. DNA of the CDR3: TGTGCCAGCACCGTGGCGGGCGCCGGGACAGGGAAGAATGAGCAGTTCTTC. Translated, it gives CASTVAGAGTGKNEQFF. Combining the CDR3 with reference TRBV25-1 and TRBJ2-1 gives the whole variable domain EADIYQTPRYLVIGTGKKITLECSQTMGHDKMYWYQQDPGMELHLIHYSYGVNSTEKGDLSSESTVSRIRTEHFPLTLESARPSHTSQYLCASTVAGAGTGKNEQFFGPGTRLTVL.

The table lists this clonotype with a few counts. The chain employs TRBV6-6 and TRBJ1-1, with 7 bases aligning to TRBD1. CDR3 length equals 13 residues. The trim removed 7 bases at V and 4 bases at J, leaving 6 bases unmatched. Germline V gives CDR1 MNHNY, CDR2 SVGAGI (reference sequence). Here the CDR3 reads CASNRGQITEAFF. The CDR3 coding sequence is TGTGCCAGCAACAGGGGCCAAATCACTGAAGCTTTCTTT.

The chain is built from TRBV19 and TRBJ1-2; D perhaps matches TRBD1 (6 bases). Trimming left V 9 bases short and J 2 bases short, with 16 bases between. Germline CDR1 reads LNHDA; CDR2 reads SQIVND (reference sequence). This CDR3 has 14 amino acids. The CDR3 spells CASAPGHSNYGYTF. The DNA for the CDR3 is TGTGCCAGCGCACCGGGACACTCGAACTATGGCTACACCTTC.

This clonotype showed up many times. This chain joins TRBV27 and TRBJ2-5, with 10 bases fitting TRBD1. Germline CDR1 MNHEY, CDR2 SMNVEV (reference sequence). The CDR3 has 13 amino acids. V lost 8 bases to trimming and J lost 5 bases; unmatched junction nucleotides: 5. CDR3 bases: TGTGCCAGCTTATCGACAGGGGGCGAGACCCAGTACTTC. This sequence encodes CASLSTGGETQYF.

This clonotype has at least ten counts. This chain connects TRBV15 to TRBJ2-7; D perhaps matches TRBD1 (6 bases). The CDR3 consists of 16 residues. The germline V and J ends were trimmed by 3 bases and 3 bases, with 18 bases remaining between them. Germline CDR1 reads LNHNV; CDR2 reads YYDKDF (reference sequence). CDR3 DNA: TGTGCCACCAGCAGCACAACGACAGGCGTCCACTACGAGCAGTACTTC. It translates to CATSSTTTGVHYEQYF.

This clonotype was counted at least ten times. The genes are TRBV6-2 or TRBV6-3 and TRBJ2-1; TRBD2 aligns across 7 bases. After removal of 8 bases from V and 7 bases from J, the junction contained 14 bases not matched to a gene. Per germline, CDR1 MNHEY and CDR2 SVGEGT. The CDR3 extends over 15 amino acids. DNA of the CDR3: TGTGCCAGCTCTCCCGCCCGGGGGGTGGGGAATGAGCAGTTCTTC. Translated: CASSPARGVGNEQFF.

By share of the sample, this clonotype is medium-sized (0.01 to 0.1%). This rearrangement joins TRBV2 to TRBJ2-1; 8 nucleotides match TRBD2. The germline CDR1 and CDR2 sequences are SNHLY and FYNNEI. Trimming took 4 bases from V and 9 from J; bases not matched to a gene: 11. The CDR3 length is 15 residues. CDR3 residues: CASSVDGGAMGEQFF. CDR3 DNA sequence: TGTGCCAGCAGTGTTGACGGGGGGGCTATGGGTGAGCAGTTCTTC.

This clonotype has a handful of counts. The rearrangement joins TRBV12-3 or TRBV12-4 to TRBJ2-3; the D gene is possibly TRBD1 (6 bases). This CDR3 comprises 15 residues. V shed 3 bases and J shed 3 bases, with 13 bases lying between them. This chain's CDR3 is CASSFLGARTDTQYF. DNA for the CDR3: TGTGCCAGCAGTTTTCTGGGGGCGAGGACAGATACGCAGTATTTT.

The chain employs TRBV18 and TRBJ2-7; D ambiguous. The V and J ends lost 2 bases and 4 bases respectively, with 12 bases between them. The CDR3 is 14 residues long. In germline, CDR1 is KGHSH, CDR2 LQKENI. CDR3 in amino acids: CASSPKWFPYEQYF. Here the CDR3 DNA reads TGTGCCAGCTCACCAAAGTGGTTTCCTTACGAGCAGTACTTC. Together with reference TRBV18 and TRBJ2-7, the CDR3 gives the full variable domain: NAGVMQNPRHLVRRRGQEARLRCSPMKGHSHVYWYRQLPEEGLKFMVYLQKENIIDESGMPKERFSAEFPKEGPSILRIQQVVRGDSAAYFCASSPKWFPYEQYFGPGTRLTVT.

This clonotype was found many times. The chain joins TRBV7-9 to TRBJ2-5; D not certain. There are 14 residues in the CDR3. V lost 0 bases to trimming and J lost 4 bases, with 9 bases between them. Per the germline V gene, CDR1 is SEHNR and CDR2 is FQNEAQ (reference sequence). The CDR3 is CASSLALGPETQYF. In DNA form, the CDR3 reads TGTGCCAGCAGCTTAGCGTTGGGCCCAGAGACCCAGTACTTC. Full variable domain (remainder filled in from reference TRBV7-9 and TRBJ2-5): DTGVSQNPRHKITKRGQNVTFRCDPISEHNRLYWYRQTLGQGPEFLTYFQNEAQLEKSRLLSDRFSAERPKGSFSTLEIQRTEQGDSAMYLCASSLALGPETQYFGPGTRLLVL.